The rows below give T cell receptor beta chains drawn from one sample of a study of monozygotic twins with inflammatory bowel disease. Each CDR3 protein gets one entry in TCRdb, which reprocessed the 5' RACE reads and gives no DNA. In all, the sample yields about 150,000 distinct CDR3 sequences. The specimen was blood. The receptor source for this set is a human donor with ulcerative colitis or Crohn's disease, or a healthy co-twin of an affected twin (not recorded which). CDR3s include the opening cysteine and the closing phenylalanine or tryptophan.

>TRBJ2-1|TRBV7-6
CASSLGILRESANEQFF
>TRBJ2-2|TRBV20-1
CSARPPRQGVTGELFF
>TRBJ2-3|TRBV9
CASSAAMGRPADTQYF
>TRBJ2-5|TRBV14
CASSRRKTGMRAVTQYF
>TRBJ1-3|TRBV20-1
CSAGVSGNTIYF
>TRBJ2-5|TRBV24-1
CATSDSSLKTQYF
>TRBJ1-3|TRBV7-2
CASSLTGGSSGNTIYF
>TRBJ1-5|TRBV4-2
CASSQGGTGAENQPQHF
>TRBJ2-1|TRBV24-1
CATSVGSYYNEQFF
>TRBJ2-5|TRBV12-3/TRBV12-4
CASSGETETQYF
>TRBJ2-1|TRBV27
CASSSGLAETYNEQFF
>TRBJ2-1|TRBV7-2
CASTLLGLLYEQFF
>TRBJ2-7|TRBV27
CASSFLDASYSYEQYF
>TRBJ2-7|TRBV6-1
CASSLGLAGGTSYEQYF
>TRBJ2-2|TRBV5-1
CASSLVVAVLNTGELFF
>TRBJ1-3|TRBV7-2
CASSLMTGNTIYF
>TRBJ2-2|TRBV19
CASSITRLAGVNTGELFF
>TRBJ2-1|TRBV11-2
CASSPEVPGLAGYEQFF
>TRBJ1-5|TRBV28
CASSFPAGGNQPQHF
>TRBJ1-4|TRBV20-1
CSASGTPDANEKLFF
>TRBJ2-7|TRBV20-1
CSAKGASGVTYEQYF
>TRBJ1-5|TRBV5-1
CASSPTTGTYQPQHF
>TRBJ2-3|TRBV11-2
CASSAQSTSGGTDTQYF
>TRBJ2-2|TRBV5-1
CASSLAGGFTGELFF
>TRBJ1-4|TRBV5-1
CASSFEATNEKLFF
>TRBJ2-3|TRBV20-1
CSANPRTGGLFRTQYF
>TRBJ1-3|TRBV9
CASGGTGGKSGNTIYF
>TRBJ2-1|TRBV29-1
CSVEGHGRSSYNEQFF
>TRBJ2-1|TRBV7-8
CATPVNNEQFF
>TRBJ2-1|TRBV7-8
CASSPPEDEQFF
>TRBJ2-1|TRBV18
CASSLLRGNEQFF
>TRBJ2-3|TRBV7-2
CASSLPGGTDTQYF
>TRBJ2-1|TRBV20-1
CSITGAQGPNEQFF
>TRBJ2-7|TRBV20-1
CSASPPRDTPEQYF
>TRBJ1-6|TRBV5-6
CASRLSRVAGSSYNSPLHF
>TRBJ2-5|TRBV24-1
CATAIGAEPQETQYF